This T cell receptor (beta chain) was retrieved from a study of T-cell memory formation after mild COVID-19 (dated by TCRdb to the early 2020s). Turning to the overall study: TCR sequence clusters from the two donors were largely donor specific. In a couple of donors, T-cell clones that expanded and contracted after mild COVID-19 were followed by sequencing TCRalpha and TCRbeta repertoires longitudinally. The cohort comprised two young, previously healthy adult volunteers, one female and one male.

Ficoll-Paque density gradient centrifugation was used to isolate PBMCs. Cut back by 0 bases and 8 bases, the V and J ends lie 17 bases apart. From the cysteine through the phenylalanine, the CDR3 covers 16 amino acids. Only the CDR3 DNA is retained, 48 bases long and in frame from the first base. Sequences KGHSH (CDR1) and LQKENI (CDR2) are obtained from the germline V gene. Paper-wide results and their limitations: The second-wave clones that peaked on day 37 were not confirmed to be SARS-CoV-2 specific. The detection of some responding clones in pre-infection memory suggests that pre-existing cross-reactive memory T cells joined the SARS-CoV-2 response. Clones that contracted from day 15 to 85 showed balanced CD4/CD8 phenotypes, whereas a second wave of clones that expanded from day 15 to 37 leaned towards CD4+. Contracting CD4+ clones appeared mostly in the CM and EM memory subsets, whereas CD8+ clones were enriched in EMRA. Only a couple of mild cases were covered in the study, and larger cohorts including severe cases with pre-infection samples were considered necessary.

Sequenced using an Illumina NovaSeq 6000. cDNA libraries for TCRalpha and TCRbeta were prepared by 5'RACE using constant-segment primers, with sample barcodes and unique molecular identifiers added. RNA was extracted from every sample with Trizol reagent. Libraries were amplified in two PCR steps, with a second sample barcode and Illumina TruSeq adapters added in the second step. Libraries were sequenced on an Illumina NovaSeq with 2 x 150 bp paired-end reads. On the study's bioinformatics: The reads were demultiplexed and collapsed into UMI-guided consensus sequences using migec v1.2.7. With mixcr v2.1.11, UMI consensuses were aligned to TRA and TRB V and J templates and assembled into clonotypes. Clonotypes were classified as expanded or contracted when called significant by both edgeR and NoisET, with noise models trained on biological replicates. For edgeR calls, the thresholds were a false discovery rate-adjusted p below 0.01 and a log2 fold-change of 1. As an exploratory analysis of dynamics, PCA with hierarchical clustering was applied to max-normalized trajectories of the 1000 most abundant clonotypes. Each responding clone was given a CD4 or CD8 phenotype based on the CD4+ and CD8+ repertoires, which had been sequenced separately. TCRdb reran the public reads through fastp at Q25 and MiXCR, keeping productive beta chains. Rows with one shared CDR3 protein collapse into an entry with the most common genes and DNA. The V and J calls were determined by TCRdb, not by the authors. The sample table contains approximately 440,000 distinct CDR3 sequences; only one count was recorded for approximately 20% of them. The top ten constitute approximately 8.1% of the sample.

This clonotype has only a few counts. Which antigen it targets is not known. No base quality information exists; no much larger clone differs at one position. This sequence originates from an adult woman who had mild COVID-19 (a few samples of this study predate the infection). The sample titles of this study are shuffled in the database, so cell type and time point are left out; the donor was told from shared clones. Recombination connected TRBV18 to TRBJ1-3; TRBD1 could be the D gene, as 6 bases match. The specimen sequenced was PBMCs or a T cell subset sorted from them (not recorded which). The CDR3 region: CASSPPDVGGLYTIYF. The DNA sequence reads TGTGCCAGCTCACCACCGGATGTCGGGGGCTTGTACACCATATATTTT.